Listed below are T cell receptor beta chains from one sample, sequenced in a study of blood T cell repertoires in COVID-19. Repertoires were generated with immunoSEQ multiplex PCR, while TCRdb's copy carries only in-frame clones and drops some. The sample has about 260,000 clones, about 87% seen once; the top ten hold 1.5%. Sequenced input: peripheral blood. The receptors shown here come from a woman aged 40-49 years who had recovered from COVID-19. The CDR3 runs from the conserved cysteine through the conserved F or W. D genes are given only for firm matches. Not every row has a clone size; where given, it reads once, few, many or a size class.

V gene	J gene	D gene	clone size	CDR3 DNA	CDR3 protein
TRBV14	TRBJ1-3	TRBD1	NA	TGTGCCAGCAGGACGACAGGGGGGCACTCTGGAAACACCATATATTTT	CASRTTGGHSGNTIYF
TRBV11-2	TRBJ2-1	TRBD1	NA	TGTGCCAGCAGCTTACAGGGGGCAACGCACAATGAGCAGTTCTTC	CASSLQGATHNEQFF
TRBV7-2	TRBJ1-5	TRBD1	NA	TGTGCCAGCAGCTTCCGACAGGGCGGTCAGCCCCAGCATTTT	CASSFRQGGQPQHF
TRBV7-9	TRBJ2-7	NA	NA	TGTGCCAGCAGCTTGACTAGGACCCGGGTGGGCGAGCAGTACTTC	CASSLTRTRVGEQYF
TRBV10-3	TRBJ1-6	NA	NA	TGTGCCATCAGTGAGTCGGGGGGTAATTCACCCCTCCACTTT	CAISESGGNSPLHF
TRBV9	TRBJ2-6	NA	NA	TGTGCCAGCAGCGTAGCAGGAGGCGGAGGGTCAGGGGCCAACGTCCTGACTTTC	CASSVAGGGGSGANVLTF
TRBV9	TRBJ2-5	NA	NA	TGTGCCAGCAGCCCTCAGACAGGTAAAATGGAGACCCAGTACTTC	CASSPQTGKMETQYF
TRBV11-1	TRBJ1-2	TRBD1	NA	TGTGCCAGCAGTCGCGACAGGGGTGGCTACACCTTC	CASSRDRGGYTF
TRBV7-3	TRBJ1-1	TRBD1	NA	TGTGCCAGCAGCCGACAGGGGTACACTGAAGCTTTCTTT	CASSRQGYTEAFF
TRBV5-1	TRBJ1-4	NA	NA	TGCGCCAGCAGCTTGGGCCCCCCCAGGGTTACGGCCAGTAATGAAAAACTGTTTTTT	CASSLGPPRVTASNEKLFF
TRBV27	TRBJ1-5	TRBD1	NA	TGTGCCAGCAGTTTATCTACGACAGGGGCCTATCAGCCCCAGCATTTT	CASSLSTTGAYQPQHF
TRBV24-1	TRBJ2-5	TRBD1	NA	TGTGCCACCAGTGATTCGACAGGGTCTGGGGAGACCCAGTACTTC	CATSDSTGSGETQYF
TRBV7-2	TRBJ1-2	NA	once	TGTGCCAGCAGCCCCCGGACAGCCTATGGCTACACCTTC	CASSPRTAYGYTF
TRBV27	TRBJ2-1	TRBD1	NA	TGTGCCAGCAGTTTATGGGGACAGTTCTACAATGAGCAGTTCTTC	CASSLWGQFYNEQFF
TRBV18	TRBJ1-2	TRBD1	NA	TGTGCCAGCTCACCCGGGACAGGGGAGGACTATGGCTACACCTTC	CASSPGTGEDYGYTF
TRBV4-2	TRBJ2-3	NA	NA	TGTGCCAGCTCCCCCCGGGGAACAGATACGCAGTATTTT	CASSPRGTDTQYF
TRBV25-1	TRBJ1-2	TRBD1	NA	TGTGCCAGCAGGGGGACAGGGGACTATGGCTACACCTTC	CASRGTGDYGYTF
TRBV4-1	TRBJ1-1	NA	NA	TGCGCCAGCAGCCAAGAGGGTAGGGGCTCTGAAGCTTTCTTT	CASSQEGRGSEAFF